This T cell receptor beta chain was sequenced during a study of blood T cell repertoires in COVID-19. About the study: Samples of COVID-19 (acute and convalescent) were obtained from the United States, Italy and Spain.

The CDR3 spans 14 residues. V lost 8 bases, J lost 8 bases, and 9 bases stayed unmatched. CDR1 LNHDA and CDR2 SQIVND come from the germline V gene (reference sequence). This clone appeared once. Everyone who took part was roughly 18 to 89 years old, and they came from fewer than 25 US areas. Cohorts were determined from participant-reported clinical history. The assay was immunoSEQ multiplex PCR, and TCRdb's table has in-frame clones only and misses some. The sample carries 100,000 to 150,000 clones, around 80% recorded once. The rearrangement joins TRBV19 to TRBJ2-1; 10 nucleotides line up with TRBD2. Source material: PBMCs or T cells enriched from blood (not recorded which). The clonotype was recovered from a middle-aged man with acute COVID-19. Here the CDR3 DNA reads TGTGCCAGTTCTAAGCGGGGGGGCCTAGATGAGCAGTTCTTC. Residues: CASSKRGGLDEQFF.